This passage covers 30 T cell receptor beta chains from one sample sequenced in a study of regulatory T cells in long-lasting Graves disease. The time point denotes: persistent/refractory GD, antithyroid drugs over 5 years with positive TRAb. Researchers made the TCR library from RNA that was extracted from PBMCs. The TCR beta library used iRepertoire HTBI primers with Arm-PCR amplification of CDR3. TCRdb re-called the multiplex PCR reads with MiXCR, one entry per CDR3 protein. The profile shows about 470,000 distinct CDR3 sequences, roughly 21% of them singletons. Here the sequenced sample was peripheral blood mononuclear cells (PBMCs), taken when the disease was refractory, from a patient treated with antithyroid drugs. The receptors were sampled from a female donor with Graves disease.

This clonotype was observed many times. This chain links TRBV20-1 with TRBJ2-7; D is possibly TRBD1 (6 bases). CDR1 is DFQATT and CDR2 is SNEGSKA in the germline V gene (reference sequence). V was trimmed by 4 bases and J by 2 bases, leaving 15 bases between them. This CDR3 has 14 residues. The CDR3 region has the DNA TGCAGTGCTACGCCGGGACATTCAACCTACGAGCAGTACTTC. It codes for CSATPGHSTYEQYF.

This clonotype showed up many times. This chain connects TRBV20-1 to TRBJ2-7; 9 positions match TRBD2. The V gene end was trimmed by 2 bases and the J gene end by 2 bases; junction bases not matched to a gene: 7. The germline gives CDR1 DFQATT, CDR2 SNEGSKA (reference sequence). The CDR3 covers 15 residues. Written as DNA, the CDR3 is TGCAGTGCTAGACAACTAGCGGGTGCCACCTACGAGCAGTACTTC. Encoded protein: CSARQLAGATYEQYF.

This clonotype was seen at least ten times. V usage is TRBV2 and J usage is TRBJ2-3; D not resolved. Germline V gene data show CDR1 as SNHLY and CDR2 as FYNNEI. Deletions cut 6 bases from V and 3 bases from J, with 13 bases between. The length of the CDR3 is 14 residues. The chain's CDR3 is CASRKDQATDTQYF. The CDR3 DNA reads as TGTGCCAGCAGGAAGGACCAGGCGACAGATACGCAGTATTTT.

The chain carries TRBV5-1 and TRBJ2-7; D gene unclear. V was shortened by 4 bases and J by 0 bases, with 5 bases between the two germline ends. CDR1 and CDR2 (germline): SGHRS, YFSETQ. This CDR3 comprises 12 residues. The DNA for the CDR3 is TGCGCCAGCAGCGTAAACTCCTACGAGCAGTACTTC. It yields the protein CASSVNSYEQYF.

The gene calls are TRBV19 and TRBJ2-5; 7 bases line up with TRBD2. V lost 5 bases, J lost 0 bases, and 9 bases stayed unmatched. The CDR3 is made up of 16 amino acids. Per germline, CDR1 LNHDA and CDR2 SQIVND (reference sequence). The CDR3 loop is CASSLSLAQHQETQYF. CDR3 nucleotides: TGTGCCAGTAGTTTATCACTAGCGCAACACCAAGAGACCCAGTACTTC.

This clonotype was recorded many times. CDR3 in DNA: TGTGCCAGCAGCACCGCCGGGACACCATCTAACTATGGCTACACCTTC. This encodes CASSTAGTPSNYGYTF. The chain has TRBV6-2 or TRBV6-3 and TRBJ1-2; D might be TRBD1 (6 bases). Germline V gene lookup returns CDR1 MNHEY and CDR2 SVGEGT. The CDR3 sequence is 16 residues long. The V gene lost 6 bases and the J gene lost 0 bases, with 17 bases spanning the gap.

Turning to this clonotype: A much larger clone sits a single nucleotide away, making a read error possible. CDR3 nucleotide sequence: TGTGCCAACAGCTTAGACAGCACGGCTTTCTTT. It is translated as CANSLDSTAFF. This chain connects TRBV11-3 to TRBJ1-1, with D possibly matching TRBD1 (5 bases). CDR1 and CDR2 (germline): SGHNT, YENEEA. The CDR3 is 11 residues long.

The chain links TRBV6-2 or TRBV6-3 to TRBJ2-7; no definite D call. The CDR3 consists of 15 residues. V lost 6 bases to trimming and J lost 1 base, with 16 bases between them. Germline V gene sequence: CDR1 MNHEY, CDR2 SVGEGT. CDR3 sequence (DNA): TGTGCCAGCAGCCTTCAAGCGTCATCGTCCTACGAGCAGTACTTC. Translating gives CASSLQASSSYEQYF.

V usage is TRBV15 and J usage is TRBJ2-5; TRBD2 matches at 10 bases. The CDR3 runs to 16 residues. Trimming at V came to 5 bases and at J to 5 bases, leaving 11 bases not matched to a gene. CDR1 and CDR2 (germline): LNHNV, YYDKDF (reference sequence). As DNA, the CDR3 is TGTGCCACCAGCGGAACTAGCGGGATCCTTTGGGAGACCCAGTACTTC. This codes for CATSGTSGILWETQYF.

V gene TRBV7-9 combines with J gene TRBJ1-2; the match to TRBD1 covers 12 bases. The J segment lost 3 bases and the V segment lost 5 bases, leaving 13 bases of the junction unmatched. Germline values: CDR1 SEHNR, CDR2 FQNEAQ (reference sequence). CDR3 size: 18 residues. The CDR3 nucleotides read TGTGCCAGCAGCACCACGAACCGGGACAGGGGGCGCGACTATGGCTACACCTTC. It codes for CASSTTNRDRGRDYGYTF. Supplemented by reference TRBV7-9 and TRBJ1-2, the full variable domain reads DTGVSQNPRHKITKRGQNVTFRCDPISEHNRLYWYRQTLGQGPEFLTYFQNEAQLEKSRLLSDRFSAERPKGSFSTLEIQRTEQGDSAMYLCASSTTNRDRGRDYGYTFGSGTRLTVV.

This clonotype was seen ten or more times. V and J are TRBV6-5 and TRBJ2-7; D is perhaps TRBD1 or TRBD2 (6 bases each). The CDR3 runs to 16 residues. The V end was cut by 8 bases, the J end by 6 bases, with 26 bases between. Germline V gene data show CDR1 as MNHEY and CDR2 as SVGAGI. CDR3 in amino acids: CASVTTPGVRGVEQYF. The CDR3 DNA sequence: TGTGCCAGCGTTACGACCCCAGGGGTAAGGGGGGTCGAGCAGTACTTC.

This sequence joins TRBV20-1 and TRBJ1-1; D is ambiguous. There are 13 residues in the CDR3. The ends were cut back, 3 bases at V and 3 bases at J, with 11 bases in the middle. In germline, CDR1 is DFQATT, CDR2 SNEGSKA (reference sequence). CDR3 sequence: CSARWALDTEAFF. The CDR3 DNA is TGCAGTGCTAGGTGGGCTCTGGACACTGAAGCTTTCTTT.

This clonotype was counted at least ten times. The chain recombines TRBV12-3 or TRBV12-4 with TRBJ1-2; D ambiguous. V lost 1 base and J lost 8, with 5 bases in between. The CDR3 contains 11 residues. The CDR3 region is CASSLGPGYTF. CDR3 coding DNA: TGTGCCAGCAGTTTAGGCCCCGGCTACACCTTC.

CDR3 sequence reads: CSARDLRYNEQFF. The CDR3 DNA reads as TGCAGTGCTAGAGATCTCCGGTACAATGAGCAGTTCTTC. V gene TRBV20-1 combines with J gene TRBJ2-1; D gene unclear. V lost 0 bases and J 4 bases, leaving 7 bases between the germline ends. Germline CDR1 reads DFQATT; CDR2 reads SNEGSKA (reference sequence). The CDR3 has 13 amino acids.

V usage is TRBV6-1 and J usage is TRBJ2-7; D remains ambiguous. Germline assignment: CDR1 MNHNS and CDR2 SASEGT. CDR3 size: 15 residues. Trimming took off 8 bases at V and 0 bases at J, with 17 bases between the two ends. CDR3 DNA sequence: TGTGCCAGCCAATCTTGGGCCCCCATCTCCTACGAGCAGTACTTC. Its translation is CASQSWAPISYEQYF.

The CDR3 DNA sequence: TGTGCCAGCAGCCCCGAGGGACAGGGAAATGAAAAACTGTTTTTT. Translated, it gives CASSPEGQGNEKLFF. V gene TRBV9 combines with J gene TRBJ1-4; 9 positions agree with TRBD1. Germline CDR1 and CDR2: SGDLS and YYNGEE. The V and J ends lost 4 bases and 5 bases, in that order; junction bases with no gene match: 6. This CDR3 comprises 15 residues.

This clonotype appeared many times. This CDR3 reads CASSREQEIYGYTF. CDR3 nucleotide sequence: TGTGCCAGCAGCCGAGAACAGGAAATCTATGGCTACACCTTC. The chain has TRBV3-1 and TRBJ1-2; D possibly corresponds to TRBD1 (5 bases). CDR3 size: 14 residues. V dropped 4 bases and J dropped 4 bases, with 13 bases sitting between them. Germline CDR1 reads LGHDT; CDR2 reads YNNKEL (reference sequence). Full variable domain (rest looked up from reference TRBV3-1 and TRBJ1-2): DTAVSQTPKYLVTQMGNDKSIKCEQNLGHDTMYWYKQDSKKFLKIMFSYNNKELIINETVPNRFSPKSPDKAHLNLHINSLELGDSAVYFCASSREQEIYGYTFGSGTRLTVV.

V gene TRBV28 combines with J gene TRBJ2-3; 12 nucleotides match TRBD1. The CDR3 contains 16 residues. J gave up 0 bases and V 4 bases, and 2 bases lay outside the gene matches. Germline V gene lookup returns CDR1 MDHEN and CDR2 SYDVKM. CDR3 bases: TGTGCCAGCAGTTCGGGACAGGGGGCCAGCACAGATACGCAGTATTTT. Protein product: CASSSGQGASTDTQYF.

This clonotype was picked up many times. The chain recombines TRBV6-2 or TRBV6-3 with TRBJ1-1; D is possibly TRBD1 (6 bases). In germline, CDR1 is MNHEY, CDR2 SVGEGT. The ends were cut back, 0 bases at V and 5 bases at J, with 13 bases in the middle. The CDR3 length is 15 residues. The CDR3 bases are TGTGCCAGCAGTTACTCATACAGGGAGGAGACTGAAGCTTTCTTT. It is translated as CASSYSYREETEAFF.

The CDR3 sequence is CASTRDGSSYEQYF. The CDR3 nucleotides read TGTGCCAGCACTAGGGACGGAAGCTCCTACGAGCAGTACTTC. The chain combines TRBV2 with TRBJ2-7; D may correspond to TRBD1 or TRBD2 (5 bases each). Trimming cost V 7 bases and J 0 bases, with 13 bases left between them. Germline loops: CDR1 SNHLY, CDR2 FYNNEI. The CDR3 has 14 amino acids.

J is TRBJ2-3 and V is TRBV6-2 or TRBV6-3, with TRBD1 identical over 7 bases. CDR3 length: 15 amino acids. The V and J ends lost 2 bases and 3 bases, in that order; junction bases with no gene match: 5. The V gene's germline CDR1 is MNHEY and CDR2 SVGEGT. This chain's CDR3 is CASSYEGANTDTQYF. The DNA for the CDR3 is TGTGCCAGCAGTTACGAGGGGGCTAATACAGATACGCAGTATTTT.

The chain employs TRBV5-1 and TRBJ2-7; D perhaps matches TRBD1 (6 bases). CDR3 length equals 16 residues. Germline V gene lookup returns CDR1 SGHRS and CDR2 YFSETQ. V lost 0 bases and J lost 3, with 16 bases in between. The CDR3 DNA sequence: TGCGCCAGCAGCTTGGATCCCGGGACACTTTTCTACGAGCAGTACTTC. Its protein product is CASSLDPGTLFYEQYF.

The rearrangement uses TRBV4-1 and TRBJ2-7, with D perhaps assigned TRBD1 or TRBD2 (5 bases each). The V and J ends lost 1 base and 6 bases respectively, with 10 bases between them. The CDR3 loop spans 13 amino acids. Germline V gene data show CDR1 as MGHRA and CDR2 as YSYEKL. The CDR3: CASSQVPGTEQYF. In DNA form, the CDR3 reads TGCGCCAGCAGCCAAGTGCCGGGGACCGAGCAGTACTTC.

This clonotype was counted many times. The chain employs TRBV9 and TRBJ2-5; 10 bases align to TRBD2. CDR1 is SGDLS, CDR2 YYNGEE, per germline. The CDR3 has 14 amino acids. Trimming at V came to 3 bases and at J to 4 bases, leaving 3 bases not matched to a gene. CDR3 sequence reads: CASSESSGRETQYF. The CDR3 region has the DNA TGTGCCAGCAGCGAATCTAGCGGGAGAGAGACCCAGTACTTC.

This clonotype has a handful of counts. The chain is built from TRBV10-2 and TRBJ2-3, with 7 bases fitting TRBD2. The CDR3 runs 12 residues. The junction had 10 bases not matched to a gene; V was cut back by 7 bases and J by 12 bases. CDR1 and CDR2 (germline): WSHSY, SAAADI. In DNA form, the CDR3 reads TGCGCCAGCACCCAGACTAGCAGTCACCAGTATTTT. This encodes CASTQTSSHQYF.

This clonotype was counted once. CDR3 protein: CASSPGGSGTDTQYF. Here the CDR3 DNA reads TGTGCCAGCAGCCCCGGGGGTAGTGGCACAGATACGCAGTATTTT. V is TRBV7-3 and J is TRBJ2-3; TRBD2 might be the D (6 bases). Germline V gene lookup returns CDR1 SGHTA and CDR2 FQGTGA. The length of the CDR3 is 15 residues. V lost 5 bases to trimming and J lost 1 base, with 13 bases between them.

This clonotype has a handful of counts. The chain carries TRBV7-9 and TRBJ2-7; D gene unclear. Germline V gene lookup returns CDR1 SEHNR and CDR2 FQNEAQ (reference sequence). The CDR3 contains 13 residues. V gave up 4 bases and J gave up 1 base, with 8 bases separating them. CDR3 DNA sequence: TGTGCCAGCAGCTCCCCCCCTTCCTACGAGCAGTACTTC. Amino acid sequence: CASSSPPSYEQYF.

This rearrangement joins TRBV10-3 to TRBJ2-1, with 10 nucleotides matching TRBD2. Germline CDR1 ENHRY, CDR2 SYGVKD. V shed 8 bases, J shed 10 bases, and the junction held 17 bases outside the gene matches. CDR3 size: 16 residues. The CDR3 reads CAISPRGTSAREEQFF. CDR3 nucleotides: TGTGCCATCTCTCCGCGGGGGACTAGCGCCCGCGAAGAGCAGTTCTTC.

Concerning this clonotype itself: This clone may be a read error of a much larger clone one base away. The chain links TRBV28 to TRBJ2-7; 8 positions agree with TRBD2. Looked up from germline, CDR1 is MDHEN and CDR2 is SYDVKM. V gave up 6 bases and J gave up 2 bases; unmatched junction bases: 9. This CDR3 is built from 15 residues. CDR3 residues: CASRGWVAGPYEQYF. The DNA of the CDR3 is TGTGCCAGCAGGGGTTGGGTAGCGGGACCCTACGAGCAGTACTTC.

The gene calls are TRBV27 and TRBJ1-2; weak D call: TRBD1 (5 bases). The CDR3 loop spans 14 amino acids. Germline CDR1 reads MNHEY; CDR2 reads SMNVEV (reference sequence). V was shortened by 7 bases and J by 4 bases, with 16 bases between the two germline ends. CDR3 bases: TGTGCCAGCAAGGACACCGGGCCCCTCTATGGCTACACCTTC. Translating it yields CASKDTGPLYGYTF.